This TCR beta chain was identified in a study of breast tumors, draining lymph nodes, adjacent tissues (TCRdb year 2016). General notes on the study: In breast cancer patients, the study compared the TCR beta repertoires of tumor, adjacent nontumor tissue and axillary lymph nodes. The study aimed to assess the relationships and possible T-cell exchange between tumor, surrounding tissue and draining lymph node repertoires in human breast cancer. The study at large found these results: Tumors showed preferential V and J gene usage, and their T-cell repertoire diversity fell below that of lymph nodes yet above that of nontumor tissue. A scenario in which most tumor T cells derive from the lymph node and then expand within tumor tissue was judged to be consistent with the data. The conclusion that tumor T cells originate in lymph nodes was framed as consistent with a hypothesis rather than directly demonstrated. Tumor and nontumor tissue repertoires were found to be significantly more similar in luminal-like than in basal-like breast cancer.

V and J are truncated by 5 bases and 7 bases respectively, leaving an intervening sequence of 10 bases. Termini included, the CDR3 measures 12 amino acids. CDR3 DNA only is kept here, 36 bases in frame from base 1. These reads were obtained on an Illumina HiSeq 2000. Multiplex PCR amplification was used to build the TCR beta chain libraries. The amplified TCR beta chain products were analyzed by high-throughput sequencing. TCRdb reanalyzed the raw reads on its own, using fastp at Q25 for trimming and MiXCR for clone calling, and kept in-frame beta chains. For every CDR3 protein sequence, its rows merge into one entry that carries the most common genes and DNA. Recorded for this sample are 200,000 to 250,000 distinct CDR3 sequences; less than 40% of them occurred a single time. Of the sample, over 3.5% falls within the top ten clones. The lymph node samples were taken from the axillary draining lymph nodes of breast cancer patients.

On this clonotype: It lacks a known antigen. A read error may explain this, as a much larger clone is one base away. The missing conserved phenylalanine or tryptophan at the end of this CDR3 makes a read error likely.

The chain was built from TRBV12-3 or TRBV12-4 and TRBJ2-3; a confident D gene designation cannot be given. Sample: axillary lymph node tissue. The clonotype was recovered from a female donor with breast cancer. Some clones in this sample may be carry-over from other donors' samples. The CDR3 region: CASSEVGYTQYL. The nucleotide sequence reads TGTGCCAGCAGTGAAGTAGGGTATACGCAGTATCTT.